The 2 T cell receptor beta chains below were found in one sample sequenced in a study of blood T cell repertoires in COVID-19. Sequenced by immunoSEQ multiplex PCR; TCRdb stores in-frame clones only, minus some. The profile shows hundreds of thousands of clones, 70% to 90% of them singletons. Sequenced input: peripheral blood. All receptors come from a woman in her forties or fifties with COVID-19, enrolled during active disease.

V usage is TRBV6-5 and J usage is TRBJ2-7; the D gene is possibly TRBD1 (6 bases). The CDR3 spans 12 residues. Trimming removed 10 bases from V and 4 bases from J, with 14 bases in between. CDR1 is MNHEY and CDR2 is SVGAGI in the germline V gene. CDR3 sequence (DNA): TGTGCCACCTACAGGGTAGGGTACGAGCAGTACTTC. It yields the protein CATYRVGYEQYF.

The chain links TRBV2 to TRBJ1-5; TRBD1 aligns across 7 bases. The CDR3 is 15 amino acids. Germline V gene data show CDR1 as SNHLY and CDR2 as FYNNEI. The ends lost 6 bases at V and 5 bases at J; junction bases unmatched: 10. The CDR3, as DNA: TGTGCCAGCAGGGGTACACGGGACAGTCATCAGCCCCAGCATTTT. Amino acid sequence: CASRGTRDSHQPQHF.